One and the same sample provided the 32 T cell receptor beta chains below, sequenced in a study of cytomegalovirus exposure and HLA in healthy donors. The PCR made use of 60 Vbeta and 13 Jbeta primers. The table came from immunoSEQ multiplex PCR; TCRdb's copy has only in-frame clones and leaves some out. Of 200,000 to 250,000 clones in the sample, about three quarters were seen once. The sample was PBMCs. These receptors were taken from a man aged 18 to 30 in good health and CMV-seronegative.

The chain recombines TRBV5-1 with TRBJ1-4; 8 positions match TRBD1. Germline V lookup: CDR1 SGHRS, CDR2 YFSETQ. There are 17 residues in the CDR3. The V gene end was trimmed by 0 bases and the J gene end by 7 bases; junction bases not matched to a gene: 11. DNA for the CDR3: TGCGCCAGCAGCTTGGAAGTCGCAGGGGGCGCAAGTGAAAAACTGTTTTTT. This translates into CASSLEVAGGASEKLFF.

The chain couples TRBV4-3 to TRBJ1-5; D is unresolved. This CDR3 is built from 13 residues. The V gene's germline CDR1 is LGHNA and CDR2 YSLEER. Trimming stripped 0 bases from V and 6 bases from J, with 6 bases between. The CDR3 here is CASSQEAGQPQHF. CDR3 bases: TGCGCCAGCAGCCAAGAGGCGGGTCAGCCCCAGCATTTT.

V usage is TRBV7-9 and J usage is TRBJ2-7; unclear D gene. Per the germline V gene, CDR1 is SEHNR and CDR2 is FQNEAQ (reference sequence). With 5 bases removed from V and 5 bases from J, the gap between germline ends came to 13 bases. There are 13 residues in the CDR3. This CDR3 reads CASSPPLGDEQYF. CDR3 coding DNA: TGTGCCAGCAGCCCACCGCTGGGCGACGAGCAGTACTTC.

In its sample, this clone was seen once. The genes are TRBV19 and TRBJ2-5, with D perhaps matching TRBD1 (6 bases). The CDR3 covers 15 residues. Per germline, CDR1 LNHDA and CDR2 SQIVND (reference sequence). V dropped 4 bases and J dropped 5 bases, with 17 bases sitting between them. CDR3 region: CASSTPRGEKETQYF. The DNA of the CDR3 is TGTGCCAGTAGTACGCCCAGGGGAGAGAAGGAGACCCAGTACTTC. The entire variable domain, with the rest obtained from reference TRBV19 and TRBJ2-5, is as follows: DGGITQSPKYLFRKEGQNVTLSCEQNLNHDAMYWYRQDPGQGLRLIYYSQIVNDFQKGDIAEGYSVSREKKESFPLTVTSAQKNPTAFYLCASSTPRGEKETQYFGPGTRLLVL.

This clone was recorded only once. Its ends do not fully match the called genes, so a read error is possible. CDR3 nucleotides: TGTGCCAGCAGCTACCACCTAAGCGGGGGGTCCTCCAATGAGCAGTTCTTC. Translation: CASSYHLSGGSSNEQFF. The chain joins TRBV9 to TRBJ2-1; the match to TRBD2 covers 9 bases. Germline assignment: CDR1 SGDLS and CDR2 YYNGEE. This CDR3 region has 17 residues.

V usage is TRBV29-1 and J usage is TRBJ2-3; TRBD1 matches at 7 bases. The length of the CDR3 is 14 residues. After removal of 4 bases from V and 3 bases from J, the junction contained 7 bases not matched to a gene. The germline V gene encodes CDR1 SQVTM and CDR2 ANQGSEA. CDR3 sequence (DNA): TGCAGCGTTGGTCGGACAGGAATTACAGATACGCAGTATTTT. Translation: CSVGRTGITDTQYF.

The V and J genes are TRBV4-3 and TRBJ1-2, with a weak D call TRBD1 (6 bases). The CDR3 spans 14 residues. The germline V gene encodes CDR1 LGHNA and CDR2 YSLEER. With 5 bases removed from V and 8 bases from J, the gap between germline ends came to 18 bases. The CDR3 loop is CASSVERGIGGYTF. DNA for the CDR3: TGCGCCAGCAGCGTGGAAAGGGGGATAGGGGGCTACACCTTC.

This rearrangement joins TRBV7-2 to TRBJ2-4; 8 bases are a match to TRBD2. Germline V gene lookup returns CDR1 SGHTA and CDR2 FQGNSA. The CDR3 runs to 14 residues. J gave up 8 bases and V 0 bases, and 3 bases lay outside the gene matches. CDR3 in amino acids: CASSLAGLADIQYF. The CDR3 nucleotides are TGTGCCAGCAGCTTAGCCGGACTAGCTGACATTCAGTACTTC.

This clone appeared once. V and J are TRBV15 and TRBJ2-6; D call uncertain. The CDR3 is made up of 18 amino acids. Germline CDR1 reads LNHNV; CDR2 reads YYDKDF (reference sequence). Trimming removed 8 bases at V and 0 bases at J, with 20 bases between. The CDR3 bases are TGTGCCACCGGGCTCATGTGGGTAGGAACCTCTGGGGCCAACGTCCTGACTTTC. Translation: CATGLMWVGTSGANVLTF.

This chain links TRBV7-2 with TRBJ2-5, with D possibly being TRBD2 (5 bases). Trimming took 4 bases from V and 1 from J, leaving 10 bases between them. CDR3 size: 14 residues. Germline values: CDR1 SGHTA, CDR2 FQGNSA. CDR3 amino acids: CASSSSRAQETQYF. The DNA of the CDR3 is TGTGCCAGCAGCTCCTCGAGGGCCCAAGAGACCCAGTACTTC.

CDR3 loop: CASSLGDSLYEQYF. DNA for the CDR3: TGTGCCAGCAGCTTAGGGGACAGCCTCTACGAGCAGTACTTC. The chain carries TRBV11-2 and TRBJ2-7; 7 bases map to TRBD1. Germline V CDR1 and CDR2: SGHAT, FQNNGV. With 1 base clipped from V and 3 bases from J, the junction kept 3 bases outside the gene matches. This CDR3 contains 14 residues.

The J gene is TRBJ2-2, the V gene TRBV5-4; TRBD1 might be the D (6 bases). The CDR3 covers 16 residues. Trimming stripped 4 bases from V and 6 bases from J, with 19 bases between. Germline CDR1 reads SGHNT; CDR2 reads YYREEE (reference sequence). In nucleotides, the CDR3 is TGTGCCAGCAGCCCCGACGGTCAGGGGCTCTCCGGGGAGCTGTTTTTT. It codes for CASSPDGQGLSGELFF.

This clone turned up a few times. The rearrangement links TRBV6-1 to TRBJ1-3, with D maybe TRBD1 (6 bases). The ends were cut back, 10 bases at V and 2 bases at J, with 15 bases in the middle. The CDR3 runs 14 residues. Looked up from germline, CDR1 is MNHNS and CDR2 is SASEGT. The CDR3, as DNA: TGTGCCACCCGTACAGGGAGCCCTGGAAACACCATATATTTT. Protein sequence: CATRTGSPGNTIYF.

This CDR3 is CASSIDQYRADQPQHF. CDR3 sequence (DNA): TGTGCCAGTAGTATAGATCAGTACAGAGCCGATCAGCCCCAGCATTTT. The V and J genes are TRBV19 and TRBJ1-5; D gene ambiguous. The V gene lost 0 bases and the J gene lost 5 bases, with 14 bases spanning the gap. Germline CDR1 and CDR2: LNHDA and SQIVND (reference sequence). The CDR3 is 16 amino acids.

V gene TRBV11-2 combines with J gene TRBJ2-2; D is perhaps TRBD1 (6 bases). Germline lookup yields CDR1 SGHAT and CDR2 FQNNGV. Trimming stripped 5 bases from V and 0 bases from J, with 10 bases between. This CDR3 comprises 15 residues. The CDR3 is CASSATGPNTGELFF. The DNA of the CDR3 is TGTGCCAGCAGCGCTACAGGGCCGAACACCGGGGAGCTGTTTTTT.

The chain employs TRBV6-1 and TRBJ1-5; TRBD1 aligns across 11 bases. Germline V gene lookup returns CDR1 MNHNS and CDR2 SASEGT. V trimming: 6 bases; J trimming: 7 bases; junction bases outside the gene matches: 8. This CDR3 is 15 amino acids long. The CDR3 spells CASRPGTGGGQPQHF. CDR3 DNA: TGTGCCAGCAGACCAGGGACAGGGGGGGGGCAGCCCCAGCATTTT.

This sequence joins TRBV5-1 and TRBJ1-6, with TRBD1 matching over 7 bases. V was clipped by 4 bases and J by 0 bases; unmatched bases: 7. The CDR3 contains 17 residues. Germline values: CDR1 SGHRS, CDR2 YFSETQ. The CDR3 is CASSPTGSSSYNSPLHF. The CDR3 nucleotides are TGCGCCAGCAGCCCGACAGGGTCGAGCTCCTATAATTCACCCCTCCACTTT.

The chain joins TRBV11-1 to TRBJ2-6; no reliable D call. V was trimmed by 7 bases and J by 0 bases, leaving 16 bases between them. The germline CDR1 and CDR2 sequences are SGHAT and FQDESV (reference sequence). The CDR3 runs 17 residues. CDR3 sequence (DNA): TGTGCCAGCAACCCATTCGTAGCCAGCTCTGGGGCCAACGTCCTGACTTTC. Protein sequence: CASNPFVASSGANVLTF.

This chain joins TRBV19 and TRBJ1-2; 10 bases are shared with TRBD1. Trimming cost V 5 bases and J 2 bases; bases outside gene matches: 5. The germline V gene encodes CDR1 LNHDA and CDR2 SQIVND (reference sequence). The CDR3 consists of 15 residues. The CDR3 here is CASSSLGQGNYGYTF. CDR3 coding DNA: TGTGCCAGTAGTTCCCTGGGACAGGGGAACTATGGCTACACCTTC.

The chain links TRBV2 to TRBJ2-5; D uncertain. Germline assignment: CDR1 SNHLY and CDR2 FYNNEI. Trimming shortened V by 5 bases and J by 4 bases, and 17 bases separated the two germline ends. This CDR3 region has 15 residues. CDR3 sequence reads: CASSSASRSGETQYF. CDR3 in DNA: TGTGCCAGCAGTTCCGCGAGCCGCTCGGGAGAGACCCAGTACTTC.

This clone was recorded only once. The genes are TRBV5-1 and TRBJ2-3; 7 nucleotides line up with TRBD2. V lost 4 bases, J lost 7 bases, and 9 bases stayed unmatched. Looked up from germline, CDR1 is SGHRS and CDR2 is YFSETQ. This CDR3 region has 14 residues. CDR3 in DNA: TGCGCCAGCAGCCTTAGCGGGCCCGAGTATACGCAGTATTTT. Its translation is CASSLSGPEYTQYF.

V is TRBV30 and J is TRBJ2-1, with a possible D match to TRBD2 (6 bases). The V and J ends lost 0 bases and 15 bases respectively, with 24 bases between them. The germline gives CDR1 GTSNPN, CDR2 SVGIG (reference sequence). CDR3 length: 15 residues. In nucleotides, the CDR3 is TGTGCCTGGAGTGTAAGTCGGCAGGGAGGACCTCTAAGGTTCTTC. It encodes CAWSVSRQGGPLRFF.

The rearrangement links TRBV5-1 to TRBJ2-1; D is possibly TRBD1 (5 bases). This CDR3 is built from 15 residues. Germline values: CDR1 SGHRS, CDR2 YFSETQ. Deletions cut 5 bases from V and 6 bases from J, with 18 bases between. CDR3 nucleotides: TGCGCCAGCAGTAATAGGGGTGTTTCGCTCAATGAGCAGTTCTTC. This gives the protein CASSNRGVSLNEQFF. Supplemented by reference TRBV5-1 and TRBJ2-1, the full variable domain reads KAGVTQTPRYLIKTRGQQVTLSCSPISGHRSVSWYQQTPGQGLQFLFEYFSETQRNKGNFPGRFSGRQFSNSRSEMNVSTLELGDSALYLCASSNRGVSLNEQFFGPGTRLTVL.

The chain joins TRBV28 to TRBJ1-4; D unresolved. Between the trimmed V and J ends, which lost 4 bases and 3 bases, there was a span of 6 bases. Germline V CDR1 and CDR2: MDHEN, SYDVKM. This CDR3 comprises 13 residues. CDR3 coding DNA: TGTGCCAGCAGTTCCGCAGCTAATGAAAAACTGTTTTTT. This gives the protein CASSSAANEKLFF.

The chain joins TRBV7-8 to TRBJ2-7, with a possible D match to TRBD1 (5 bases). The germline V and J ends were trimmed by 3 bases and 6 bases, with 12 bases remaining between them. Looked up from germline, CDR1 is SGHVS and CDR2 is FQNEAQ. This CDR3 has 13 residues. The CDR3 coding sequence is TGTGCCAGCAGCTTGGGGCAGAGCCTCGAGCAGTACTTC. Its protein is CASSLGQSLEQYF.

The gene calls are TRBV7-2 and TRBJ2-2; D not certain. CDR3 length: 14 amino acids. Per the germline V gene, CDR1 is SGHTA and CDR2 is FQGNSA. Trimming shortened V by 1 base and J by 4 bases, and 7 bases separated the two germline ends. Here the CDR3 DNA reads TGTGCCAGCAGCTTAGGGCCCTTCACCGGGGAGCTGTTTTTT. Its translation is CASSLGPFTGELFF.

This clone appeared many times. The chain employs TRBV2 and TRBJ1-3; tentatively, D is TRBD1 (6 bases). V lost 4 bases, J lost 0 bases, and 7 bases lay in between. The CDR3 spans 14 residues. Germline values: CDR1 SNHLY, CDR2 FYNNEI. DNA of the CDR3: TGTGCCAGCAGTGTGGACAGCTCTGGAAACACCATATATTTT. This gives the protein CASSVDSSGNTIYF. Drawing the rest from reference TRBV2 and TRBJ1-3, the complete variable domain is EPEVTQTPSHQVTQMGQEVILRCVPISNHLYFYWYRQILGQKVEFLVSFYNNEISEKSEIFDDQFSVERPDGSNFTLKIRSTKLEDSAMYFCASSVDSSGNTIYFGEGSWLTVV.

This clone has only a few counts. The rearrangement links TRBV4-3 to TRBJ2-3; 7 nucleotides line up with TRBD2. The CDR3 is made up of 15 amino acids. The V segment lost 2 bases and the J segment 4 bases; nucleotides outside the gene matches: 6. Looked up from germline, CDR1 is LGHNA and CDR2 is YSLEER. In DNA, the CDR3 is TGCGCCAGCAGCCAACTCGCGGGAGAGGCAGATACGCAGTATTTT. Residues: CASSQLAGEADTQYF.

The gene calls are TRBV4-3 and TRBJ1-1; 7 bases agree with TRBD1. The CDR3 is made up of 15 amino acids. V gave up 1 base and J gave up 0 bases; unmatched junction bases: 2. Germline CDR1 is LGHNA and CDR2 is YSLEER. The CDR3 sequence: CASSQGTGVNTEAFF. The CDR3 DNA sequence: TGCGCCAGCAGCCAAGGCACAGGGGTGAACACTGAAGCTTTCTTT.

This clone was recorded only once. In DNA form, the CDR3 reads TGTGCCAGTAGTTTAACCTCCGGGACACCGAACACTGAAGCTTTCTTT. It codes for CASSLTSGTPNTEAFF. V and J are TRBV19 and TRBJ1-1; a weak D match, TRBD1 (6 bases). The V end was cut by 5 bases, the J end by 1 base, with 17 bases between. Germline values: CDR1 LNHDA, CDR2 SQIVND (reference sequence). The CDR3 totals 16 residues.

The rearrangement joins TRBV5-4 to TRBJ2-2; 7 positions match TRBD2. The junction had 7 bases not matched to a gene; V was cut back by 0 bases and J by 2 bases. The germline V gene encodes CDR1 SGHNT and CDR2 YYREEE (reference sequence). The CDR3 is 17 residues long. The CDR3 sequence: CASSLDLAATNTGELFF. CDR3 bases: TGTGCCAGCAGCTTGGATCTAGCGGCTACTAACACCGGGGAGCTGTTTTTT.

V gene TRBV2 combines with J gene TRBJ1-5; the match to TRBD1 covers 8 bases. Germline V CDR1 and CDR2: SNHLY, FYNNEI. The CDR3 runs 14 residues. The ends lost 6 bases at V and 4 bases at J; junction bases unmatched: 5. The CDR3 protein is CASSFGQGNQPQHF. Written as DNA, the CDR3 is TGTGCCAGCAGCTTTGGACAGGGAAATCAGCCCCAGCATTTT.